The subject of this entry is one TCR beta chain. The same CDR3 is also encoded by other DNA sequences in this sample. This CDR3 spans 12 amino acids. Germline CDR1 is SGHAT and CDR2 is FQNNGV. Trimming shortened V by 4 bases and J by 3 bases, and 7 bases separated the two germline ends. This entry is derived from a study of shared T cell receptors in the human thymus. The table came from immunoSEQ multiplex PCR; TCRdb's copy has only in-frame clones and leaves some out. The profile shows hundreds of thousands of clones, around 82% of them singletons. A further study also used this sample, focusing on human thymus T cells. That investigation notes: Thymus pieces cut out during corrective heart surgery were the tissue that was used.

Sequencing was done on a sample of thymocytes. The rearrangement links TRBV11-2 to TRBJ2-7; D is ambiguous. The TCR originated in a boy younger than two with a congenital heart defect. In DNA, the CDR3 is TGTGCCAGCAGCTCCCCACTCTACGAGCAGTACTTC. Its translation is CASSSPLYEQYF.